This T cell receptor beta chain was captured in a study of TIL therapy for anti-PD-1-resistant metastatic lung cancer. In the study overall: Most patients had lung adenocarcinoma; a few tumors were EGFR-mutant, two ALK-rearranged; half smoked currently or formerly. By whole-exome sequencing, median non-synonymous tumor mutation burden was approximately 1.6 mutations per megabase.

The immunoSEQ assay was v3. Libraries were sequenced to 2.2 million or so read pairs (survey) or roughly 4.5-6 million (deep). Method: immunoSEQ multiplex PCR; TCRdb's copy keeps in-frame clones and lacks some. This sample has under 60,000 clones, with about 86% found just once. Germline CDR1 and CDR2: SGHAT and FQNNGV. Trimming cost V 6 bases and J 9 bases; bases outside gene matches: 10. This CDR3 spans 14 amino acids. About this clone: Its antigen remains unidentified.

Time point reported: pre-treatment sample, taken before nivolumab and TIL therapy. Notes on the study in general: Infused TIL clonotypes partially replaced the baseline blood repertoire, then decayed over months.

The sample here was blood, taken at baseline. This chain connects TRBV11-2 to TRBJ2-1; TRBD2 matches 8 bases. This TCR was sampled from a person between 30 and 80 years old with non-small cell lung cancer. CDR3 DNA sequence: TGTGCCAGCAGTTCTATGACCGGACTAGCTGAGCAGTTCTTC. Translating it yields CASSSMTGLAEQFF.